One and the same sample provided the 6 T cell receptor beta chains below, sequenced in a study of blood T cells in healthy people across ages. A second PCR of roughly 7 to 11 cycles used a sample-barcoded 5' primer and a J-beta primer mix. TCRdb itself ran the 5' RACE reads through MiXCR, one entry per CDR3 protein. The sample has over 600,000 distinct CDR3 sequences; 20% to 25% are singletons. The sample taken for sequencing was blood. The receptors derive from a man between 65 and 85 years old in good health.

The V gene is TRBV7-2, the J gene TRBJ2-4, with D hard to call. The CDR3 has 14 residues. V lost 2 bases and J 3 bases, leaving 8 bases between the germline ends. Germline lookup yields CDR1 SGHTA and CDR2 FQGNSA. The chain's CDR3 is CASSLLPGKNIQYF. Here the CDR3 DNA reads TGTGCCAGCAGCTTACTCCCAGGCAAAAACATTCAGTACTTC.

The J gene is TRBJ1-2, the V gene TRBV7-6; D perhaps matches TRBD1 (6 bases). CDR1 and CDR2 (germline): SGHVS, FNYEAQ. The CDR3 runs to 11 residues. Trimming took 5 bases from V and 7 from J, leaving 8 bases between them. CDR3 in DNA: TGTGCCAGCAGCGGGGGGGCTGGCTACACCTTC. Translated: CASSGGAGYTF.

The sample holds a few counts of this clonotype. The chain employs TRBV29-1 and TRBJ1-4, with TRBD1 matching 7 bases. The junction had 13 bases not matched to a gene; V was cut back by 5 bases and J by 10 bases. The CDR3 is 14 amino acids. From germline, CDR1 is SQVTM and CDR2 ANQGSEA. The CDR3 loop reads CSVSPTGNTGKLFF. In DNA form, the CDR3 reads TGCAGCGTTTCACCGACAGGGAATACTGGAAAACTGTTTTTT.

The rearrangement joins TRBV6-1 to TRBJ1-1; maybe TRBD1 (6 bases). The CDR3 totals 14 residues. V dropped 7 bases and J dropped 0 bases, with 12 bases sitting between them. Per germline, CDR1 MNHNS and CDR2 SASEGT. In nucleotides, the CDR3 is TGTGCCAGCACCCCAGGGGACATGAACACTGAAGCTTTCTTT. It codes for CASTPGDMNTEAFF.

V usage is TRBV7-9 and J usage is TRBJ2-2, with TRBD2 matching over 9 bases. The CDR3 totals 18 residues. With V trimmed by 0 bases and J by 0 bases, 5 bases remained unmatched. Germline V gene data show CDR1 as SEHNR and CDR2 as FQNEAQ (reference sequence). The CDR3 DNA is TGTGCCAGCAGCTTAGCCCCAGCGGGAGGCGCGAACACCGGGGAGCTGTTTTTT. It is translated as CASSLAPAGGANTGELFF.

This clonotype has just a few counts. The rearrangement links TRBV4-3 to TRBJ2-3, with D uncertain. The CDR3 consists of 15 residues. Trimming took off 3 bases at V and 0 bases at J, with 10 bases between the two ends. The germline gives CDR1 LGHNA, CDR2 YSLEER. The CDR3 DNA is TGCGCCAGCAGCCAGACCCACTCTAGCACAGATACGCAGTATTTT. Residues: CASSQTHSSTDTQYF.